The next 19 T cell receptor beta chains were all read from a single sample in a study of T cells in Graves' hyperthyroidism and ophthalmopathy. TCR beta CDR3 regions were amplified from RNA. HTBI primers drove first-round RT-PCR of the TCR CDR3. Using its own MiXCR run on the multiplex PCR reads, TCRdb lists one record per CDR3 protein. Of 350,000 to 400,000 distinct CDR3 sequences in the sample, approximately 19% were seen once. Sequenced sample: blood. These receptors were taken from a woman aged 18 to 35 with Graves' hyperthyroidism.

Ten or more counts support this clonotype. V and J are TRBV6-1 and TRBJ2-5; 10 bases match TRBD2. CDR1 is MNHNS, CDR2 SASEGT, per germline. There are 14 residues in the CDR3. The J segment lost 5 bases and the V segment lost 3 bases, leaving 3 bases of the junction unmatched. CDR3: CASSEVAGGETQYF. In DNA form, the CDR3 reads TGTGCCAGCAGTGAGGTAGCGGGGGGTGAGACCCAGTACTTC.

This clonotype was counted at least ten times. The chain employs TRBV6-5 and TRBJ1-3; D gene unclear. Germline assignment: CDR1 MNHEY and CDR2 SVGAGI. Trimming cost V 8 bases and J 8 bases, with 10 bases left between them. There are 11 residues in the CDR3. The CDR3 sequence is CASVKGDTIYF. The CDR3 region has the DNA TGTGCCAGCGTCAAAGGAGACACCATATATTTT.

In this sample, this clonotype turned up a few times. The chain recombines TRBV19 with TRBJ2-2, with D perhaps TRBD2 (5 bases). The V end lost 3 bases, the J end lost 5 bases, and 13 bases lay between the germline ends. Germline V lookup: CDR1 LNHDA, CDR2 SQIVND (reference sequence). The CDR3 is 15 residues long. In DNA, the CDR3 is TGTGCCAGTAGTATTATGAGGGCTTGGACCGGGGAGCTGTTTTTT. Its translation: CASSIMRAWTGELFF.

The rearrangement links TRBV5-1 to TRBJ1-5; D may be TRBD1 (5 bases). Per germline, CDR1 SGHRS and CDR2 YFSETQ. V lost 0 bases and J 6 bases, leaving 13 bases between the germline ends. This CDR3 has 15 residues. Here the CDR3 reads CASSLGGMVGQPQHF. Written as DNA, the CDR3 is TGCGCCAGCAGCTTGGGGGGGATGGTCGGTCAGCCCCAGCATTTT.

This clonotype was observed at least ten times. This chain uses TRBV10-3 with TRBJ1-2, with a tentative D call TRBD1 (5 bases). Germline V gene sequence: CDR1 ENHRY, CDR2 SYGVKD. This CDR3 is built from 12 residues. The V end lost 6 bases, the J end lost 9 bases, and 14 bases lay between the germline ends. As DNA, the CDR3 is TGTGCCATCAGCCCGGGAGGGGAGAGCTACACCTTC. As protein: CAISPGGESYTF.

Turning to this clonotype: A much larger clone lies a single base off, so this may be a read error. Without the conserved terminal phenylalanine or tryptophan, this CDR3 likely stems from a read error. The chain's CDR3 is CVSTKTVQETQYS. CDR3 nucleotide sequence: TGTGTCAGCACCAAGACCGTACAAGAGACCCAGTACTCC. The J gene is TRBJ2-5, the V gene TRBV6-1; D not certain. The CDR3 is made up of 13 amino acids. Germline assignment: CDR1 MNHNS and CDR2 SASEGT.

This clonotype was counted ten times or more. This chain uses TRBV11-2 with TRBJ2-2, with D perhaps matching TRBD1 (6 bases). V lost 4 bases, J lost 3 bases, and 18 bases lay in between. The CDR3 totals 17 residues. From germline, CDR1 is SGHAT and CDR2 FQNNGV. The CDR3 DNA reads as TGTGCCAGCAGCTGGTTCGGAGCAGGGGCGGACACCGGGGAGCTGTTTTTT. Protein sequence: CASSWFGAGADTGELFF.

In regard to this clonotype: A much larger clone differs by one base, so this may be a read error. Likely a read error: the CDR3 ends without its conserved phenylalanine or tryptophan. V and J are TRBV29-1 and TRBJ1-2; D perhaps matches TRBD1 (5 bases). The germline V gene has CDR1 SQVTM and CDR2 ANQGSEA. The CDR3 totals 14 residues. Trimming cost V 4 bases and J 4 bases, with 16 bases left between them. CDR3 in DNA: TGCAGCGTTGTCCGCAGGGTCTCTGGCTATGGCTACACCGTC. Translated: CSVVRRVSGYGYTV.

CDR3 region: CASSLESEVAYEQYF. CDR3 DNA: TGCGCCAGCAGCTTGGAATCAGAGGTAGCCTACGAGCAGTACTTC. The chain links TRBV5-1 to TRBJ2-7; D remains ambiguous. Per germline, CDR1 SGHRS and CDR2 YFSETQ. The CDR3 is 15 residues long. V gave up 0 bases and J gave up 2 bases, with 12 bases separating them.

The gene calls are TRBV6-2 or TRBV6-3 and TRBJ1-5, with 11 nucleotides matching TRBD1. V lost 6 bases, J lost 2 bases, and 6 bases stayed unmatched. The CDR3 sequence is 16 residues long. CDR1 is MNHEY and CDR2 is SVGEGT in the germline V gene. CDR3: CASSLVGQGGNQPQHF. The CDR3 DNA reads TGTGCCAGCAGCTTAGTGGGACAGGGGGGCAATCAGCCCCAGCATTTT.

In its sample, this clonotype was seen many times. V and J are TRBV20-1 and TRBJ1-1; D is ambiguous. V lost 3 bases and J 0 bases, leaving 8 bases between the germline ends. There are 13 residues in the CDR3. Germline V gene sequence: CDR1 DFQATT, CDR2 SNEGSKA (reference sequence). The CDR3 coding sequence is TGCAGTGCTAGGGGCGGTCTGAACACTGAAGCTTTCTTT. Translated, it gives CSARGGLNTEAFF.

The chain recombines TRBV29-1 with TRBJ1-1, with D unclear. The CDR3 has 14 amino acids. Germline V lookup: CDR1 SQVTM, CDR2 ANQGSEA. Deletions cut 2 bases from V and 5 bases from J, with 15 bases between. In DNA, the CDR3 is TGCAGCGTTGAAAGGCGAGCTTGGGGTACTGAAGCTTTCTTT. This encodes CSVERRAWGTEAFF.

At least ten counts were recorded for this clonotype. J is TRBJ2-5 and V is TRBV6-4, with D maybe TRBD2 (6 bases). The germline CDR1 and CDR2 sequences are MRHNA and SNTAGT. The CDR3 runs 13 residues. The germline V and J ends were trimmed by 2 bases and 5 bases, with 9 bases remaining between them. Here the CDR3 reads CASSDKEGETQYF. The CDR3 DNA sequence: TGTGCCAGCAGTGACAAGGAGGGGGAGACCCAGTACTTC.

This clonotype was found many times. The chain recombines TRBV24-1 with TRBJ2-3, with TRBD2 matching 13 bases. The CDR3 is 19 amino acids. The germline V gene has CDR1 KGHDR and CDR2 SFDVKD. After removal of 4 bases from V and 5 bases from J, the junction contained 14 bases not matched to a gene. The CDR3 DNA reads TGTGCCACCAGTGACTATAAATGGACTAGCGGGGGTATGGGAGATACGCAGTATTTT. It specifies CATSDYKWTSGGMGDTQYF.

This clonotype was detected ten times or more. J is TRBJ1-2 and V is TRBV20-1; D remains ambiguous. The CDR3 extends over 14 amino acids. Germline V CDR1 and CDR2: DFQATT, SNEGSKA (reference sequence). Trimming took 6 bases from V and 8 from J, leaving 22 bases between them. Here the CDR3 DNA reads TGCAGTGCCCCCTTGGACGACCCGACGGGGGGCTACACCTTC. Translating it yields CSAPLDDPTGGYTF.

This clonotype was seen ten or more times. The CDR3 nucleotides read TGTGCCAGCAGTTACGACGGACAAGAGACCCAGTACTTC. Its translation: CASSYDGQETQYF. The V call is TRBV6-2 or TRBV6-3, the J call TRBJ2-5; D remains ambiguous. There are 13 residues in the CDR3. Germline V lookup: CDR1 MNHEY, CDR2 SVGEGT. Trimming stripped 2 bases from V and 2 bases from J, with 6 bases between.

This clonotype was observed many times. J is TRBJ1-1 and V is TRBV15; no clear D gene. This CDR3 is built from 14 residues. Trimming shortened V by 3 bases and J by 0 bases, and 8 bases separated the two germline ends. Germline lookup yields CDR1 LNHNV and CDR2 YYDKDF (reference sequence). The CDR3 sequence is CATSRDEVNTEAFF. Here the CDR3 DNA reads TGTGCCACCAGCAGGGATGAAGTGAACACTGAAGCTTTCTTT.

This clonotype was seen at least ten times. The chain combines TRBV6-5 with TRBJ2-5; 11 positions match TRBD1. The CDR3 spans 16 residues. With V trimmed by 7 bases and J by 5 bases, 12 bases remained unmatched. CDR1 and CDR2 (germline): MNHEY, SVGAGI. The CDR3 here is CASTPWGTGGPETQYF. The CDR3 nucleotides are TGTGCCAGCACCCCCTGGGGGACAGGGGGTCCGGAGACCCAGTACTTC.

This clonotype appeared many times. The chain joins TRBV12-3 or TRBV12-4 to TRBJ1-1; D call uncertain. The CDR3 has 14 residues. Trimming took 3 bases from V and 2 from J, leaving 10 bases between them. In nucleotides, the CDR3 is TGTGCCAGCAGTTTTCGCGCAGGCAACACTGAAGCTTTCTTT. It encodes CASSFRAGNTEAFF.